A single sample gave rise to the 32 T cell receptor beta chains below, sequenced in a study of cytomegalovirus exposure and HLA in healthy donors. PCR involved 60 Vbeta and 13 Jbeta primers. The table came from immunoSEQ multiplex PCR; TCRdb's copy has only in-frame clones and leaves some out. The sample lists around 300,000 clones, 65% to 85% occurring once. Input material: PBMCs. Receptor source: a female donor in good health and CMV-seronegative.

The V gene is TRBV11-2, the J gene TRBJ2-5, with TRBD2 identical over 11 bases. J lost 4 bases, V lost 5 bases, and 18 bases had no gene match. This CDR3 region has 19 residues. CDR1 and CDR2 from the germline V gene are SGHAT and FQNNGV. CDR3 region: CASSEKERTSGRVGETQYF. CDR3 in DNA: TGTGCCAGCAGCGAAAAGGAGCGCACTAGCGGGAGAGTGGGAGAGACCCAGTACTTC.

In its sample, this clone was seen a few times. V is TRBV27 and J is TRBJ1-5; the match to TRBD1 covers 7 bases. Unmatched junction bases numbered 18, after V lost 6 bases and J lost 4 bases. Germline V gene data show CDR1 as MNHEY and CDR2 as SMNVEV (reference sequence). CDR3 length equals 18 residues. In DNA form, the CDR3 reads TGTGCCAGCAGCCGTACGACAGGGTTTATCCCGGCAAATCAGCCCCAGCATTTT. As protein: CASSRTTGFIPANQPQHF.

This chain connects TRBV11-2 to TRBJ2-3; 7 bases match TRBD1. The trim removed 3 bases at V and 6 bases at J, leaving 6 bases unmatched. This CDR3 spans 14 amino acids. CDR1 is SGHAT, CDR2 FQNNGV, per germline. The CDR3 protein is CASSFNTGADTQYF. The DNA for the CDR3 is TGTGCCAGCAGCTTTAACACAGGGGCCGATACGCAGTATTTT.

The J gene is TRBJ2-7, the V gene TRBV6-5, with a weak D call TRBD1 (6 bases). This CDR3 is 13 amino acids long. The germline V gene encodes CDR1 MNHEY and CDR2 SVGAGI. The ends were cut back, 5 bases at V and 0 bases at J, with 8 bases in the middle. As DNA, the CDR3 is TGTGCCAGCAGTCGGACAGACTCCTACGAGCAGTACTTC. Protein sequence: CASSRTDSYEQYF.

The J gene is TRBJ2-1, the V gene TRBV5-1, with D tentatively TRBD2 (5 bases). Looked up from germline, CDR1 is SGHRS and CDR2 is YFSETQ. The CDR3 is 15 amino acids. V was clipped by 0 bases and J by 5 bases, with 12 bases between them. The DNA of the CDR3 is TGCGCCAGCAGCTTGGACCGCGGGCTTAACAATGAGCAGTTCTTC. It yields the protein CASSLDRGLNNEQFF.

The table lists this clone with a few counts. The chain couples TRBV5-4 to TRBJ2-1, with TRBD2 matching over 8 bases. Germline V gene data show CDR1 as SGHNT and CDR2 as YYREEE (reference sequence). There are 14 residues in the CDR3. J lost 5 bases, V lost 1 base, and 2 bases had no gene match. This chain's CDR3 is CASSLTSGHNEQFF. CDR3 coding DNA: TGTGCCAGCAGCTTGACTAGCGGACACAATGAGCAGTTCTTC.

The chain employs TRBV14 and TRBJ2-7; possible D gene TRBD1, 6 bases. V was cut by 4 bases and J by 2 bases, with 15 bases left in between. CDR1 is SGHDN and CDR2 is FVKESK in the germline V gene. The CDR3 has 15 residues. The CDR3 sequence: CASSPFGQNTYEQYF. The CDR3 DNA sequence: TGTGCCAGCAGCCCGTTTGGACAGAATACCTACGAGCAGTACTTC.

Details on this clone: The identical CDR3 is also encoded by other nucleotide sequences in the sample. The chain links TRBV6-4 to TRBJ2-3; TRBD2 agrees at 7 bases. The CDR3 totals 15 residues. Germline assignment: CDR1 MRHNA and CDR2 SNTAGT. The V gene end was trimmed by 2 bases and the J gene end by 0 bases; junction bases not matched to a gene: 2. The CDR3 protein is CASSDGSGSTDTQYF. The CDR3 nucleotides read TGTGCCAGCAGTGACGGTAGCGGGAGCACAGATACGCAGTATTTT.

V is TRBV7-9 and J is TRBJ2-3; D remains unclear. This CDR3 has 12 amino acids. Germline CDR1 SEHNR, CDR2 FQNEAQ (reference sequence). With 5 bases removed from V and 0 bases from J, the gap between germline ends came to 3 bases. The CDR3 region is CASSTSTDTQYF. For the CDR3, the DNA is TGTGCCAGCAGCACTAGCACAGATACGCAGTATTTT.

This clone was picked up a small number of times. The chain recombines TRBV7-9 with TRBJ2-1; no reliable D call. Germline V gives CDR1 SEHNR, CDR2 FQNEAQ (reference sequence). V lost 5 bases to trimming and J lost 7 bases, with 12 bases between them. The length of the CDR3 is 13 residues. The CDR3 region is CASSPASLNEQFF. The CDR3 DNA is TGTGCCAGCAGCCCCGCGTCCCTTAATGAGCAGTTCTTC.

The CDR3 DNA sequence: TGTGCCAGCAGCTTTGGGACAGGGAACACCGGGGAGCTGTTTTTT. Its protein is CASSFGTGNTGELFF. V usage is TRBV5-6 and J usage is TRBJ2-2, with 8 nucleotides matching TRBD1. V was pared by 2 bases and J by 1 base, with 1 base of the junction left unmatched. Germline values: CDR1 SGHDT, CDR2 YYEEEE. CDR3 length equals 15 residues.

The rearrangement links TRBV5-1 to TRBJ1-1; D is ambiguous. This CDR3 is 14 amino acids long. Trimming stripped 2 bases from V and 1 base from J, with 9 bases between. Germline V gives CDR1 SGHRS, CDR2 YFSETQ. The CDR3 sequence is CASSFRSGNTEAFF. The DNA for the CDR3 is TGCGCCAGCAGCTTCCGTTCGGGGAACACTGAAGCTTTCTTT.

The chain is built from TRBV5-1 and TRBJ1-1, with 8 bases that match TRBD1. J lost 3 bases, V lost 4 bases, and 2 bases had no gene match. The CDR3 has 13 amino acids. CDR1 is SGHRS, CDR2 YFSETQ, per germline. The CDR3 loop is CASSPGGHTEAFF. As DNA, the CDR3 is TGCGCCAGCAGCCCAGGGGGCCACACTGAAGCTTTCTTT.

CDR3 region: CASRISGTSGEWSYNEQFF. CDR3 coding DNA: TGTGCCAGTAGGATATCCGGGACTAGCGGCGAGTGGTCCTACAATGAGCAGTTCTTC. The chain employs TRBV19 and TRBJ2-1; the match to TRBD2 covers 11 bases. Germline V gene lookup returns CDR1 LNHDA and CDR2 SQIVND (reference sequence). The CDR3 consists of 19 residues. The V and J ends lost 6 bases and 1 base, in that order; junction bases with no gene match: 14.

The gene calls are TRBV19 and TRBJ2-1; D is perhaps TRBD2 (5 bases). V dropped 4 bases and J dropped 0 bases, with 10 bases sitting between them. The CDR3 runs 15 residues. Germline-derived CDR1 and CDR2 are LNHDA and SQIVND (reference sequence). The CDR3 sequence: CASSTQRSSYNEQFF. The DNA of the CDR3 is TGTGCCAGTAGTACCCAGCGGAGCTCCTACAATGAGCAGTTCTTC.

The chain couples TRBV7-3 to TRBJ2-3, with D possibly being TRBD2 (6 bases). This CDR3 has 17 amino acids. V lost 2 bases and J 4 bases, leaving 19 bases between the germline ends. Germline V lookup: CDR1 SGHTA, CDR2 FQGTGA. The CDR3 reads CASSLYKGRRDPDTQYF. Written as DNA, the CDR3 is TGTGCCAGCAGCTTATACAAAGGGAGGAGGGACCCAGATACGCAGTATTTT.

The V call is TRBV9, the J call TRBJ2-7, with 8 bases matching TRBD2. V trimming: 0 bases; J trimming: 2 bases; junction bases outside the gene matches: 1. The CDR3 is 14 amino acids. Germline V gene sequence: CDR1 SGDLS, CDR2 YYNGEE. The CDR3 DNA sequence: TGTGCCAGCAGCGTAGACGGGAGGGCCTACGAGCAGTACTTC. It encodes CASSVDGRAYEQYF.

The chain carries TRBV28 and TRBJ2-5, with D hard to call. Trimming took off 2 bases at V and 2 bases at J, with 9 bases between the two ends. The CDR3 is 14 residues long. Looked up from germline, CDR1 is MDHEN and CDR2 is SYDVKM. As DNA, the CDR3 is TGTGCCAGCAGTTTACCCACTATTCAAGAGACCCAGTACTTC. This sequence encodes CASSLPTIQETQYF.

This clone was seen only a few times. The chain joins TRBV28 to TRBJ2-6, with TRBD1 as a possible D gene (5 bases). V lost 5 bases and J 0 bases, leaving 20 bases between the germline ends. From germline, CDR1 is MDHEN and CDR2 SYDVKM. CDR3 size: 19 residues. The CDR3 sequence is CASSPPTASGTSGANVLTF. CDR3 coding DNA: TGTGCCAGCAGTCCGCCGACAGCTTCTGGTACCTCTGGGGCCAACGTCCTGACTTTC.

The J gene is TRBJ2-4, the V gene TRBV5-1; 10 bases are shared with TRBD1. CDR1 and CDR2 from the germline V gene are SGHRS and YFSETQ. CDR3 size: 15 residues. With V trimmed by 0 bases and J by 7 bases, 4 bases remained unmatched. In DNA, the CDR3 is TGCGCCAGCAGCTTGGGGGGGACAGGGGCCAACATTCAGTACTTC. Protein sequence: CASSLGGTGANIQYF. Complete variable domain (other parts from reference TRBV5-1 and TRBJ2-4): KAGVTQTPRYLIKTRGQQVTLSCSPISGHRSVSWYQQTPGQGLQFLFEYFSETQRNKGNFPGRFSGRQFSNSRSEMNVSTLELGDSALYLCASSLGGTGANIQYFGAGTRLSVL.

This clone was seen a single time. The chain joins TRBV6-5 to TRBJ1-2, with 10 bases fitting TRBD1. Germline CDR1 and CDR2: MNHEY and SVGAGI. V lost 3 bases and J lost 4; bases outside the gene matches: 5. This CDR3 region has 15 residues. Written as DNA, the CDR3 is TGTGCCAGCAGTTATAAGGACAGGGGGTTCTATGGCTACACCTTC. Translating gives CASSYKDRGFYGYTF.

This chain connects TRBV5-1 to TRBJ2-1, with 8 bases that match TRBD2. CDR1 is SGHRS, CDR2 YFSETQ, per germline. The CDR3 has 15 residues. V dropped 6 bases and J dropped 9; count of bases not matched to a gene: 14. CDR3 nucleotide sequence: TGCGCCAGCACTATGAGCGGGAGTTTTTCTGGTGAGCAGTTCTTC. It yields the protein CASTMSGSFSGEQFF.

This chain joins TRBV7-2 and TRBJ2-5, with a weak D call TRBD2 (6 bases). The CDR3 is 17 residues long. Trimming removed 7 bases from V and 2 bases from J, with 23 bases in between. Germline V gives CDR1 SGHTA, CDR2 FQGNSA. CDR3 coding DNA: TGTGCCAGCATCCAACTTAGCGGCCCTCGGCGACAAGAGACCCAGTACTTC. Amino acids: CASIQLSGPRRQETQYF.

The chain has TRBV6-1 and TRBJ1-5, with D perhaps TRBD1 (5 bases). Germline V gives CDR1 MNHNS, CDR2 SASEGT. This CDR3 contains 15 residues. The V end lost 3 bases, the J end lost 5 bases, and 14 bases lay between the germline ends. CDR3 in amino acids: CASSDSRGGDQPQHF. CDR3 nucleotides: TGTGCCAGCAGTGATAGTAGGGGCGGAGATCAGCCCCAGCATTTT.

The rearrangement links TRBV4-1 to TRBJ2-3, with 11 bases lining up with TRBD2. The CDR3 totals 17 residues. Germline values: CDR1 MGHRA, CDR2 YSYEKL. J gave up 0 bases and V 10 bases, and 12 bases lay outside the gene matches. Here the CDR3 reads CATTTGTSGTSTDTQYF. The CDR3 nucleotides read TGCGCCACTACAACCGGGACTAGCGGCACTAGCACAGATACGCAGTATTTT.

The chain carries TRBV7-2 and TRBJ2-5, with D tentatively TRBD2 (5 bases). Matching the DNA end better, TRBJ2-7 makes the J call doubtful. Germline CDR1 and CDR2: SGHTA and FQGNSA. This CDR3 spans 14 amino acids. This chain's CDR3 is CASSLRLASYEQYF. DNA of the CDR3: TGTGCCAGCAGCTTACGGTTAGCGTCCTACGAGCAGTACTTC.

A word on this clone: The sample has other DNA sequences that encode this CDR3 too. The chain carries TRBV25-1 and TRBJ2-5; the D gene is possibly TRBD2 (5 bases). Trimming pared 11 bases from V and 4 bases from J, leaving 14 bases between. The CDR3 is made up of 12 amino acids. From germline, CDR1 is MGHDK and CDR2 SYGVNS. CDR3 protein: CASGRGGETQYF. The CDR3 coding sequence is TGTGCCTCTGGCCGGGGTGGAGAGACCCAGTACTTC.

The chain has TRBV19 and TRBJ2-2, with 7 bases aligning to TRBD2. V gave up 7 bases and J gave up 3 bases; unmatched junction bases: 5. Germline assignment: CDR1 LNHDA and CDR2 SQIVND (reference sequence). The CDR3 is 14 amino acids. Written as DNA, the CDR3 is TGTGCCAGTATGCTAGCGGTATACACCGGGGAGCTGTTTTTT. Translation gives CASMLAVYTGELFF. Full variable domain (remainder filled in from reference TRBV19 and TRBJ2-2): DGGITQSPKYLFRKEGQNVTLSCEQNLNHDAMYWYRQDPGQGLRLIYYSQIVNDFQKGDIAEGYSVSREKKESFPLTVTSAQKNPTAFYLCASMLAVYTGELFFGEGSRLTVL.

On this clone: Relative to the germline gene, one junction end is altered; a read error may explain this. The CDR3 coding sequence is TGTGCCAGCAGTGAGCAGCGGGAGGCGTTTTTGATCTTC. This encodes CASSEQREAFLIF. V gene TRBV2 combines with J gene TRBJ2-1; 9 nucleotides match TRBD2. The CDR3 is 13 residues long. Per the germline V gene, CDR1 is SNHLY and CDR2 is FYNNEI.

The chain links TRBV27 to TRBJ2-3; TRBD1 aligns across 7 bases. This CDR3 region has 14 residues. V shed 3 bases, J shed 5 bases, and the junction held 5 bases outside the gene matches. Germline lookup yields CDR1 MNHEY and CDR2 SMNVEV (reference sequence). CDR3 nucleotide sequence: TGTGCCAGCAGTTTCGAGGGGGCCGGAGATACGCAGTATTTT. Its protein is CASSFEGAGDTQYF.

The gene calls are TRBV5-5 and TRBJ1-1; D perhaps matches TRBD1 (6 bases). The germline V and J ends were trimmed by 0 bases and 5 bases, with 11 bases remaining between them. Germline lookup yields CDR1 SGHKS and CDR2 YYEKEE (reference sequence). This CDR3 contains 14 residues. The CDR3 protein is CASSLETGYTEAFF. As DNA, the CDR3 is TGTGCCAGCAGCTTGGAAACAGGGTATACTGAAGCTTTCTTT.

The chain uses TRBV7-2 and TRBJ2-7; TRBD2 is a possible D gene (5 bases). With 5 bases removed from V and 7 bases from J, the gap between germline ends came to 15 bases. Looked up from germline, CDR1 is SGHTA and CDR2 is FQGNSA. The CDR3 totals 13 residues. This CDR3 reads CASSLSGGMEQYF. As DNA, the CDR3 is TGTGCCAGCAGCCTTAGTGGAGGCATGGAGCAGTACTTC. Complete variable domain (other parts from reference TRBV7-2 and TRBJ2-7): GAGVSQSPSNKVTEKGKDVELRCDPISGHTALYWYRQSLGQGLEFLIYFQGNSAPDKSGLPSDRFSAERTGGSVSTLTIQRTQQEDSAVYLCASSLSGGMEQYFGPGTRLTVT.